The sample holds a few counts of the clone carrying this TCR beta chain. Primers: 60 V beta forward and 13 J beta reverse. Clones were sequenced by immunoSEQ multiplex PCR, and TCRdb holds only the in-frame ones, with some missing. The sample has more than 30,000 clones, 90% to 95% seen once. This specimen belongs to a study of glioma-infiltrating T cells after dendritic cell vaccination. The CDR3 runs 12 residues. The ends lost 5 bases at V and 6 bases at J; junction bases unmatched: 3. CDR1 and CDR2 from the germline V gene are SGHRS and YFSETQ. This sequence was found in a human donor with glioblastoma. V gene TRBV5-1 combines with J gene TRBJ2-3, with 7 bases aligning to TRBD2. Sequences were derived from blood, sampled before dendritic cell vaccination. The DNA of the CDR3 is TGCGCCAGCAGGTCCGGGGGGGATACGCAGTATTTT. Amino acid sequence: CASRSGGDTQYF.